The clone carrying this TCR beta chain has at least ten counts. As yet, its antigen is unknown. This CDR3 comprises 14 residues. From germline, CDR1 is SEHNR and CDR2 FQNEAQ (reference sequence). The V and J ends lost 5 bases and 3 bases respectively, with 14 bases between them. Library preparation followed earlier protocols using designated TCR primers. TCRdb processed the PCR reads anew with MiXCR; each CDR3 protein has one entry. The data hold about 320,000 distinct CDR3 sequences, with over 20% observed a single time. This sample was taken from a study of molecular identifiers for immune sequencing clone quantification. Study-wide results and limits: In a background of about a million naive cells, spiked Jurkat TCR RNA from one cell was reportedly detectable.

Sequencing was carried out using naive CD8+ T cells from blood, with Jurkat cell RNA spiked in. The subset here: FACS-sorted CD8+CD4-CCR7+CD45RA+ naive T cells. The TCR was taken from a human donor in good health. Some libraries in this study had Jurkat cell RNA spiked in. The gene calls are TRBV7-9 and TRBJ2-7; D is perhaps TRBD1 (5 bases). CDR3 amino acids: CASSPGHGDYEQYF. DNA for the CDR3: TGTGCCAGCAGCCCCGGACACGGAGACTACGAGCAGTACTTC.